This TCR beta chain comes out of a study of blood T cells in healthy people across ages. Then a second PCR, running about 6 to 11 cycles, was carried out with a sample-barcoded 5' primer and a J-beta primer mix. Each cDNA molecule was tagged by a template-switch adaptor with 12 random nucleotides. Each CDR3 protein gets one entry after TCRdb re-called the 5' RACE reads with MiXCR. The sample includes 800,000 or so distinct CDR3 sequences, roughly 25% of them seen just once. Only a few counts were recorded for this clonotype. CDR3 size: 14 residues. Germline V CDR1 and CDR2: GTSNPN, SVGIG (reference sequence). V lost 7 bases, J lost 0 bases, and 3 bases stayed unmatched. Individuals who donated were healthy Caucasians from Russia aged about 6 to 95. Drawing of peripheral blood yielded about 10 milliliters from each donor. Separately, the same data were catalogued under a study of T cells of mothers and their children. Per that study: Mothers yielded over 8 million CDR3 reads, children some 3 million each.

The source of this sequence is a boy aged 5-17 years in good health. V usage is TRBV30 and J usage is TRBJ1-6; TRBD1 aligns across 7 bases. Sample: blood. The CDR3 DNA reads as TGTGCCTCCAGGACAGGCTCCTATAATTCACCCCTCCACTTT. This codes for CASRTGSYNSPLHF.